The clone carrying this T cell receptor beta chain has just a few counts. This specimen comes from a study of blood T cells in healthy people across ages. The CDR3 loop spans 14 amino acids. The germline V gene has CDR1 SGHDT and CDR2 YYEEEE. The ends were cut back, 3 bases at V and 2 bases at J, with 10 bases in the middle. Next came a second PCR, run for roughly 6 to 11 cycles, which used a sample-barcoded 5' primer along with a J-beta primer mix. TCRdb passed the 5' RACE reads through MiXCR, listing each CDR3 protein once. Among roughly 790,000 distinct CDR3 sequences listed, roughly 45% were seen once.

The TCR sequence derives from a woman aged 55-70 years in good health. This rearrangement joins TRBV5-6 to TRBJ2-3; D gene unclear. The source material was blood. DNA of the CDR3: TGTGCCAGCAGCTCCCCCTTAGTCACAGATACGCAGTATTTT. It specifies CASSSPLVTDTQYF.